Given below is one T cell receptor (beta chain) in context. These data come from a study of blood T cell repertoires in COVID-19. Study information: Samples taken during acute and convalescent COVID-19 were collected in the United States, Italy and Spain. In each case, the material was cDNA or gDNA derived from T cells, B-cell-depleted T cells, or PBMCs.

How the authors handled the data: Estimated nucleated cell counts came from reference gene primer amplification. Profiled with immunoSEQ multiplex PCR; TCRdb holds only in-frame clones, not every one. That table supplies the V and J calls and clone size; D and trimming were determined from the DNA. The sample holds about 230,000 clones; 65% to 85% are singletons and the top ten take roughly 5.8%. The CDR3 sequence is 14 residues long. The V end was cut by 5 bases, the J end by 3 bases, with 12 bases between. The germline V gene has CDR1 SNHLY and CDR2 FYNNEI. The sequence was collected from a man of 80 years or more with acute or convalescent COVID-19. The V and J genes are TRBV2 and TRBJ2-3; maybe TRBD2 (6 bases). Sequencing was carried out using peripheral blood. The CDR3 sequence is CASSRRGATDTQYF. In DNA form, the CDR3 reads TGTGCCAGCAGTAGGAGGGGAGCAACAGATACGCAGTATTTT.